These T cell receptor beta chains were read from a single sample in a study of blood T cell repertoires in COVID-19. Some clones are missing from TCRdb's copy, which holds only in-frame ones; the method was immunoSEQ multiplex PCR. Among around 240,000 clones listed, 80% to 90% were seen once. The sequencing input was PBMCs or T cells enriched from blood (not recorded which). Receptors originate from a man aged 50 or older who had been exposed to COVID-19. Each CDR3 is given with its conserved first and last residue. D genes are given only for firm matches. The size of a clone is reported for some rows only, either as once, few or many, or as a class for expanded clones.

d_call clone_size j_call v_call cdr3_nt cdr3_aa
TRBD1 . TRBJ1-3 TRBV30 TGTGCCTGGAGGGGACAGGGGGCTGGAAACACCATATATTTT CAWRGQGAGNTIYF
. few TRBJ1-3 TRBV19 TGTGCCAGTAGTATCTCCGGGGTCTCTGGAAACACCATATATTTT CASSISGVSGNTIYF
TRBD1 . TRBJ2-4 TRBV19 TGTGCCAGTAGTGTCTGGACAGGGGCCGGGGACATTCAGTACTTC CASSVWTGAGDIQYF
. . TRBJ2-3 TRBV24-1 TGTGCCACCAGTGACCCTACTAGCCCCTCGGCAGATACGCAGTATTTT CATSDPTSPSADTQYF
. . TRBJ1-2 TRBV4-2 TGTGCCAGCAGCCAAGGCTATGTTGATGGCTACACCTTC CASSQGYVDGYTF
. . TRBJ1-5 TRBV14 TGTGCCAGCAGTCAGGGGATCAATCAGCCCCAGCATTTT CASSQGINQPQHF
. . TRBJ2-2 TRBV2 TGTGCCAGCAGGCGGGGAGACACCGGGGAGCTGTTTTTT CASRRGDTGELFF
TRBD1 . TRBJ1-6 TRBV27 TGTGCCAGCAGTTTAGACAGGGGATCCTATAATTCACCCCTCCACTTT CASSLDRGSYNSPLHF
TRBD2 . TRBJ2-2 TRBV9 TGTGCCAGCAGCGTAGCTATTAGCGGGGGGGCGAACACCGGGGAGCTGTTTTTT CASSVAISGGANTGELFF
TRBD1 . TRBJ1-6 TRBV2 TGTGCCAGCAGTCGACAGGGTTATAATTCACCCCTCCACTTT CASSRQGYNSPLHF
TRBD1 . TRBJ1-5 TRBV5-8 TGTGCCAGCAGCGCTGGGACAGGGGAAAATCAGCCCCAGCATTTT CASSAGTGENQPQHF
. . TRBJ2-4 TRBV5-1 TGCGCCAGCAGCATCGCCCCATCCGGCAAAAACATTCAGTACTTC CASSIAPSGKNIQYF
. . TRBJ2-5 TRBV6-5 TGTGCCAGCAGTTACTTGGGGCGGCGAGAGACCCAGTACTTC CASSYLGRRETQYF
TRBD1 . TRBJ1-2 TRBV19 TGTGCCAGTACCCCCAGTCCGGGACAGAGGAGCAATGGCTACACCTTC CASTPSPGQRSNGYTF